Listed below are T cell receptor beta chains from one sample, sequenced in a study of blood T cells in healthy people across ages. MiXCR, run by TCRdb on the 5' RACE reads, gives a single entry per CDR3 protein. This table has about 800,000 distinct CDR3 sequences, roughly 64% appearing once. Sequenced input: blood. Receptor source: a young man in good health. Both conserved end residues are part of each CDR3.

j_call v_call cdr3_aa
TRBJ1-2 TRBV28 CASSFNTANYGYTF
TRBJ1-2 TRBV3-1 CASSHTSSDGPLRGYTF
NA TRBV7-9 CASSPPRATPGNYEQYF
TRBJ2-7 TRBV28 CASSFPGRQGDSYEQYF
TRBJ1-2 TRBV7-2 CASSLPVEPSSNYGYTF
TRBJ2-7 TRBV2 CASRKTGERSGEQYF
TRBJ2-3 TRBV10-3 CAIRYLDGATDTQYF
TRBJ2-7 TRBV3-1 CASSPSGRALHEQYF
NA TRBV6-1 CASRPGQTIPYEQYF
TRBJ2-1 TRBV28 CASRAEPSYNEQFF
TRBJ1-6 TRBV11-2 CASSSSWLQTKSPLHF
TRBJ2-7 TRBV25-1 CASSANRESNEQYF
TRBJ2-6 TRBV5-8 CASSFGSFGLTF
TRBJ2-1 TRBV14 CASKPGLPYNEQFF
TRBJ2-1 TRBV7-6 CASSLGGAGSQNEQFF
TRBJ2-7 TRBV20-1 CSARATGTGSYEQYF
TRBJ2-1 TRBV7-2 CASSSSVSSYNEQFF
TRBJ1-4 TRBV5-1 CASSLAPAGRGREEKLFF
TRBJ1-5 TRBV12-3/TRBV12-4 CASSSGPGQPQHF
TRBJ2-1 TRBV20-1 CSAPVAAGVGQFF
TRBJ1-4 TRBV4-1 CASSHRLTGDNEKLFF
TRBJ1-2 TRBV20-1 CSSEVDTF
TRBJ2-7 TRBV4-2 CASSPNLSRGRVYEQYF
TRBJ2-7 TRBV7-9 CASSPSEHEQYF
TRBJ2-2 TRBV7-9 CASSPPPRIAGSTGELFF
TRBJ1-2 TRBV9 CASSGGTGLTYGYTF
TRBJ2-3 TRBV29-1 CSVSFREGTDTQYF
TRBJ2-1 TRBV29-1 CSVDGSGKEQFF
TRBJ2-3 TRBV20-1 CSARGDRDTQYF
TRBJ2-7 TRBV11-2 CASSSVRRSYEQYF
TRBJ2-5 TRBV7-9 CASSQTTGNNEQYF
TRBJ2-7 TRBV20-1 CSARTVAGAGEQYF
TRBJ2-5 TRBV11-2 CASSGGSQETQYF
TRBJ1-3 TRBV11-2 CASSPRDKGFIGNTIYF
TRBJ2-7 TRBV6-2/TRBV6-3 CASSYSRFEGDSYEQYF